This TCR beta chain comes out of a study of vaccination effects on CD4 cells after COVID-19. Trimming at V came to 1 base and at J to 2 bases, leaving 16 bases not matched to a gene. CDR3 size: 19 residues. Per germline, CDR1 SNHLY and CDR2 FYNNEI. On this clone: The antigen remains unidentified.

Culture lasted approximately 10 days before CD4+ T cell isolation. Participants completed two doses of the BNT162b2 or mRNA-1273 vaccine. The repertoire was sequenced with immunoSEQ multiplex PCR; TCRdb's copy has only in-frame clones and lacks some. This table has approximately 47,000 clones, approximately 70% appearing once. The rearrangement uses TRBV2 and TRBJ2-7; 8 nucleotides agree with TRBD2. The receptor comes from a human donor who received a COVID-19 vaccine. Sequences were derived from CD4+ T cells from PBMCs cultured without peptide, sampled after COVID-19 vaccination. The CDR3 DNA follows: TGTGCCAGCAGTGAAGAACTGGGATCGCCTAGCGGGCGCCCCTACGAGCAGTACTTC. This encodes CASSEELGSPSGRPYEQYF.